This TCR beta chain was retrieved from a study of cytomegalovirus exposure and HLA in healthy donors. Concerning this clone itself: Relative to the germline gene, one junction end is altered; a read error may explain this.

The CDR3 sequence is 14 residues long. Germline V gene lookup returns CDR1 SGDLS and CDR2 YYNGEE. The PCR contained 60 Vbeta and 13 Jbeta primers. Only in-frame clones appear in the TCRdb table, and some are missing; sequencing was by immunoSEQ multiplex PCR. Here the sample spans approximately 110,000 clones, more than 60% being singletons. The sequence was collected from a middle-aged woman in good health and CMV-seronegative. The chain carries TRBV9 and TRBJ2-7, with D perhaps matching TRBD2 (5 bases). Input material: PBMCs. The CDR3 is CASSVRSRGYEQSF. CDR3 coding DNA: TGTGCCAGCAGCGTGCGTTCCCGGGGATACGAGCAGTCCTTC.